This T cell receptor (beta chain) was sequenced in a study of T cell responses to AZD1222 COVID-19 vaccine. Overall study findings and caveats: Donors were mostly white British, more females; clonal diversity possibly underestimated. Spike-wide vaccine-associated CD4 TCRs dominated at 160-218 and 743-854.

Comments on this clone: Its cognate antigen is unknown.

Trimming took off 4 bases at V and 2 bases at J, with 19 bases between the two ends. The CDR3 extends over 17 amino acids. Germline CDR1 is MNHEY and CDR2 is SMNVEV (reference sequence). Profiled with immunoSEQ multiplex PCR; TCRdb holds only in-frame clones, not every one. The sample has about 84,000 clones, around 90% seen once. The gene calls are TRBV27 and TRBJ2-3; TRBD2 is a possible D gene (5 bases). The sequence derives from an adult in good health. The sample here was peripheral blood, taken on day 0 of AZD1222 vaccination. The CDR3 nucleotides read TGTGCCAGCAGTTCCCAGGACGGAGGATCCTACACAGATACGCAGTATTTT. It yields the protein CASSSQDGGSYTDTQYF.